The text below deals with one T cell receptor (beta chain). TCRdb ran MiXCR on the RT-PCR reads and lists one entry per CDR3 protein. Among 500,000 to 700,000 distinct CDR3 sequences listed, under 30% were seen once. This sample was included in a study of response to subunit inactivated influenza vaccine. CDR1 and CDR2 (germline): ENHRY, SYGVKD. Trimming cost V 0 bases and J 3 bases, with 11 bases left between them. This CDR3 comprises 15 residues. The data also belong to a second study, concerning T cells expressing NK-cell markers. That report notes: A 5'RACE template switching approach incorporating UMIs was used to make TCR beta cDNA. In sorted CD3+CD56+NKG2C+, CD3+CD56+NKG2C- and CD3+CD56-NKG2C+ T cells, TCR beta repertoires were obtained. Sorting of alpha-beta TCR T cells alone was achieved in several experiments with an anti-gamma-delta TCR antibody.

The sample consisted of CD4+ T cells sorted from PBMCs, taken about 12 days after vaccination. The sequence came from a man between 45 and 60 years old who received an inactivated influenza vaccine. The rearrangement uses TRBV10-3 and TRBJ1-2; a weak D match, TRBD1 (5 bases). CDR3 sequence reads: CAISESTGGYYGYTF. The CDR3 DNA reads TGTGCCATCAGTGAGTCGACGGGGGGTTACTATGGCTACACCTTC.